Reported below is one T cell receptor beta chain. The antigen remains undetermined. Germline assignment: CDR1 PRHDT and CDR2 FYEKMQ (reference sequence). The CDR3 contains 17 residues. Trimming took 5 bases from V and 0 from J; bases not matched to a gene: 7. Though probably carrying unrecorded immune exposures, donors were nominally healthy at sampling. PCR amplification relied on 60 Vbeta primers (plus 13 Jbeta primers). Profiling relied on immunoSEQ multiplex PCR, and the TCRdb table lists in-frame clones only, not all of them. This table holds about 110,000 clones, roughly 80% found once. These data belong to a study of cytomegalovirus exposure and HLA in healthy donors. General observations from the study: Later, TCR association rates were found to vary by HLA locus, highest for DRB1 and lowest for HLA-C.

The chain recombines TRBV13 with TRBJ2-3; 11 bases are a match to TRBD2. Specimen: PBMCs. The sequence was collected from a man aged 35-49 years in good health and CMV-seronegative. The CDR3 sequence: CASSTLLAGVSTDTQYF. The CDR3 DNA reads as TGTGCCAGCAGCACCTTACTAGCGGGGGTTAGCACAGATACGCAGTATTTT.